The next 19 T cell receptor beta chains were all read from a single sample in a study of blood T cell repertoires in COVID-19. Assay used: immunoSEQ multiplex PCR; TCRdb lists only in-frame clones, some missing. The sample has 60,000 to 80,000 clones, roughly 85% seen once. Sample: peripheral blood. The receptors originated from an elderly woman with acute or convalescent COVID-19.

The V call is TRBV7-2, the J call TRBJ1-5; D is unclear. V was shortened by 4 bases and J by 6 bases, with 7 bases between the two germline ends. There are 12 residues in the CDR3. The germline CDR1 and CDR2 sequences are SGHTA and FQGNSA. The CDR3 nucleotides are TGTGCCAGCAGCTCAAGCGCTCAGCCCCAGCATTTT. Translating gives CASSSSAQPQHF. Complete variable domain (other parts from reference TRBV7-2 and TRBJ1-5): GAGVSQSPSNKVTEKGKDVELRCDPISGHTALYWYRQSLGQGLEFLIYFQGNSAPDKSGLPSDRFSAERTGGSVSTLTIQRTQQEDSAVYLCASSSSAQPQHFGDGTRLSIL.

CDR3 DNA sequence: TGTGCCAGTAGTGTCAATTTGAACACTGAAGCTTTCTTT. Its protein product is CASSVNLNTEAFF. The V and J genes are TRBV19 and TRBJ1-1; D gene ambiguous. Trimming pared 5 bases from V and 0 bases from J, leaving 7 bases between. Germline-derived CDR1 and CDR2 are LNHDA and SQIVND (reference sequence). CDR3 length: 13 residues.

The rearrangement joins TRBV6-5 to TRBJ1-6; 9 bases are a match to TRBD1. V shed 2 bases, J shed 9 bases, and the junction held 8 bases outside the gene matches. The CDR3 has 16 residues. The germline V gene encodes CDR1 MNHEY and CDR2 SVGAGI. The CDR3 DNA sequence: TGTGCCAGCAGTTACGGGACAGGGCTTGGGGGTTCACCCCTCCACTTT. Amino acid sequence: CASSYGTGLGGSPLHF.

The chain carries TRBV14 and TRBJ2-7; D not certain. Deletions cut 4 bases from V and 3 bases from J, with 4 bases between. Germline lookup yields CDR1 SGHDN and CDR2 FVKESK. The CDR3 extends over 11 amino acids. In DNA form, the CDR3 reads TGTGCCAGCAGCCTATTCTACGAGCAGTACTTC. Translating it yields CASSLFYEQYF.

This clone was counted a single time. The chain joins TRBV7-9 to TRBJ2-5; D possibly corresponds to TRBD2 (6 bases). Germline V gene lookup returns CDR1 SEHNR and CDR2 FQNEAQ (reference sequence). Trimming removed 4 bases from V and 5 bases from J, with 11 bases in between. The CDR3 extends over 13 amino acids. The CDR3: CASSSGGRETQYF. Here the CDR3 DNA reads TGTGCCAGCAGCTCTGGGGGGAGGGAGACCCAGTACTTC.

The CDR3 is CASSPRALANYGYTF. The DNA for the CDR3 is TGTGCCAGCAGCCCAAGAGCCTTAGCTAACTATGGCTACACCTTC. This chain connects TRBV7-2 to TRBJ1-2; D uncertain. V was clipped by 5 bases and J by 0 bases, with 13 bases between them. The CDR3 consists of 15 residues. In germline, CDR1 is SGHTA, CDR2 FQGNSA.

Here the CDR3 reads CASTPGAVGGEQYF. For the CDR3, the DNA is TGTGCCAGCACCCCCGGGGCTGTGGGGGGCGAGCAGTACTTC. The J gene is TRBJ2-7, the V gene TRBV6-5; D possibly corresponds to TRBD2 (6 bases). The CDR3 totals 14 residues. Trimming stripped 7 bases from V and 6 bases from J, with 19 bases between. The germline gives CDR1 MNHEY, CDR2 SVGAGI.

The chain carries TRBV16 and TRBJ2-7; TRBD2 matches 12 bases. Germline loops: CDR1 KGHSY, CDR2 FQNENV. The V gene end was trimmed by 0 bases and the J gene end by 2 bases; junction bases not matched to a gene: 11. The CDR3 has 19 residues. The CDR3 loop reads CASSQSRTSGIDTAYEQYF. Written as DNA, the CDR3 is TGTGCCAGCAGCCAATCCCGGACTAGCGGGATTGATACGGCCTACGAGCAGTACTTC.

The chain recombines TRBV18 with TRBJ2-7; TRBD1 agrees at 7 bases. The CDR3 has 15 residues. Germline-derived CDR1 and CDR2 are KGHSH and LQKENI. J lost 3 bases, V lost 3 bases, and 8 bases had no gene match. The CDR3 loop reads CASSPPGQPGYEQYF. The DNA of the CDR3 is TGTGCCAGCTCACCGCCGGGACAGCCTGGCTACGAGCAGTACTTC. The whole variable domain, remainder taken from reference TRBV18 and TRBJ2-7, is NAGVMQNPRHLVRRRGQEARLRCSPMKGHSHVYWYRQLPEEGLKFMVYLQKENIIDESGMPKERFSAEFPKEGPSILRIQQVVRGDSAAYFCASSPPGQPGYEQYFGPGTRLTVT.

This clone has ten or more counts. This chain links TRBV12-3 or TRBV12-4 with TRBJ2-3, with 9 bases identical to TRBD2. There are 13 residues in the CDR3. V gave up 5 bases and J gave up 5 bases; unmatched junction bases: 2. CDR3 loop: CASSRTSVDTQYF. The CDR3 bases are TGTGCCAGCAGTAGGACTAGCGTAGATACGCAGTATTTT.

V is TRBV4-2 and J is TRBJ1-3; TRBD1 agrees at 9 bases. Germline CDR1 reads LGHNA; CDR2 reads YNFKEQ. Trimming took 6 bases from V and 3 from J; bases not matched to a gene: 3. The CDR3 has 14 amino acids. The CDR3 loop is CASSNRGLGNTIYF. The CDR3 region has the DNA TGTGCCAGCAGTAACAGGGGGCTTGGAAACACCATATATTTT.

V is TRBV5-1 and J is TRBJ2-2; 7 bases fit TRBD2. Germline lookup yields CDR1 SGHRS and CDR2 YFSETQ. CDR3 length: 13 amino acids. V lost 4 bases and J lost 5; bases outside the gene matches: 2. CDR3 protein: CASSISGTGELFF. The DNA for the CDR3 is TGCGCCAGCAGCATTAGCGGGACCGGGGAGCTGTTTTTT.

The chain employs TRBV6-2 or TRBV6-3 and TRBJ1-2, with D unresolved. V dropped 4 bases and J dropped 3 bases, with 12 bases sitting between them. Germline V gives CDR1 MNHEY, CDR2 SVGEGT. There are 14 residues in the CDR3. CDR3 coding DNA: TGTGCCAGCAGTTCTTTGACTTCTCACTATGGCTACACCTTC. Its translation is CASSSLTSHYGYTF.

V usage is TRBV19 and J usage is TRBJ2-7; 7 bases are shared with TRBD1. The trim removed 8 bases at V and 0 bases at J, leaving 7 bases unmatched. CDR3 length: 14 residues. The germline gives CDR1 LNHDA, CDR2 SQIVND (reference sequence). The CDR3 DNA reads TGTGCCAGTTCCGGACAGGCGAACTCCTACGAGCAGTACTTC. Residues: CASSGQANSYEQYF.

The chain has TRBV3-1 (or the pseudogene TRBV3-2) and TRBJ1-2; D is undetermined. From germline, CDR1 is LGHDT and CDR2 YNNKEL (reference sequence). The CDR3 has 14 amino acids. The ends were cut back, 4 bases at V and 1 base at J, with 10 bases in the middle. CDR3 nucleotide sequence: TGTGCCAGCAGCCCTAGGACTTTTAACTATGGCTACACCTTC. It specifies CASSPRTFNYGYTF.

The chain joins TRBV19 to TRBJ1-1; tentative D call: TRBD1 (6 bases). The CDR3 is 13 amino acids. The germline V gene has CDR1 LNHDA and CDR2 SQIVND (reference sequence). V lost 4 bases to trimming and J lost 9 bases, with 15 bases between them. The CDR3 bases are TGTGCCAGTAGTAGGAGACAGGAGATCCAAGCTTTCTTT. Translation gives CASSRRQEIQAFF. The variable domain in full, completed from reference TRBV19 and TRBJ1-1, reads DGGITQSPKYLFRKEGQNVTLSCEQNLNHDAMYWYRQDPGQGLRLIYYSQIVNDFQKGDIAEGYSVSREKKESFPLTVTSAQKNPTAFYLCASSRRQEIQAFFGQGTRLTVV.

This clone showed up just once. V is TRBV15 and J is TRBJ2-2; D perhaps matches TRBD1 (5 bases). CDR1 LNHNV and CDR2 YYDKDF come from the germline V gene (reference sequence). The V gene lost 1 base and the J gene lost 2 bases, with 8 bases spanning the gap. CDR3 length: 15 amino acids. The CDR3 sequence: CATSRARANTGELFF. The CDR3 DNA follows: TGTGCCACCAGCAGAGCCAGGGCAAACACCGGGGAGCTGTTTTTT.

The chain has TRBV5-1 and TRBJ1-6; TRBD1 agrees at 7 bases. CDR1 is SGHRS and CDR2 is YFSETQ in the germline V gene. J lost 7 bases, V lost 0 bases, and 4 bases had no gene match. This CDR3 spans 15 amino acids. CDR3 amino acids: CASSLVGRGNSPLHF. The CDR3 DNA is TGCGCCAGCAGCTTGGTCGGCAGGGGGAATTCACCCCTCCACTTT.

The chain combines TRBV9 with TRBJ2-1; maybe TRBD2 (5 bases). Germline V gene lookup returns CDR1 SGDLS and CDR2 YYNGEE. The CDR3 totals 15 residues. V was pared by 4 bases and J by 4 bases, with 15 bases between. The CDR3: CASSPPPGSYNEQFF. In nucleotides, the CDR3 is TGTGCCAGCAGCCCACCACCGGGGAGTTACAATGAGCAGTTCTTC.